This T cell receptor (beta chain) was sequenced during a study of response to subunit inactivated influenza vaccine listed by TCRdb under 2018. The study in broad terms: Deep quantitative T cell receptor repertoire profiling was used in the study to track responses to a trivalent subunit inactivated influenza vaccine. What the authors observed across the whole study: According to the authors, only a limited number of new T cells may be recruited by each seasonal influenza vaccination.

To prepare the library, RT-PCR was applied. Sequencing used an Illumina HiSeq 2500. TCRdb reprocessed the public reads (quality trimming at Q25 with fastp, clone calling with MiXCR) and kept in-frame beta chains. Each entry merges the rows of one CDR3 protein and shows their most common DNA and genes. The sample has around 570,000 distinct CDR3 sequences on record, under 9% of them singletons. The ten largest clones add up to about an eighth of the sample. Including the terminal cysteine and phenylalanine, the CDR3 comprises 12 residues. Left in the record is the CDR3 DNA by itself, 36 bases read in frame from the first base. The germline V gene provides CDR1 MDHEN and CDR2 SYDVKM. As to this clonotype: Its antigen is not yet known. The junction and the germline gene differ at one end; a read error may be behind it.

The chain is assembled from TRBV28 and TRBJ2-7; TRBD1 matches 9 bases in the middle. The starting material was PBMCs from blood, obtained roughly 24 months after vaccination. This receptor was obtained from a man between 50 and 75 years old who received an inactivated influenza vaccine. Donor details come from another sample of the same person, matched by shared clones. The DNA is TGTGCCAGCAGGCCGAGGGGACAGGGACCCCACTTC. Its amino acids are CASRPRGQGPHF. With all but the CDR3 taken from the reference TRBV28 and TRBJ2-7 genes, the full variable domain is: DVKVTQSSRYLVKRTGEKVFLECVQDMDHENMFWYRQDPGLGLRLIYFSYDVKMKEKGDIPEGYSVSREKKERFSLILESASTNQTSMYLCASRPRGQGPHFGPGTRLTVT.